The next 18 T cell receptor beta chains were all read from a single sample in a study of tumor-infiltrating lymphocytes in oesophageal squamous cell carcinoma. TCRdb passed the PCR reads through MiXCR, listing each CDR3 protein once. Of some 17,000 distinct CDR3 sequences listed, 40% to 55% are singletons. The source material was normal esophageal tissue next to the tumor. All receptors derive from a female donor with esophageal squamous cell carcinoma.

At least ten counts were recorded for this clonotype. CDR3 DNA: TGCGCCAGCAGCTTGGCCGGAGTGAACATTCAGTACTTC. This gives the protein CASSLAGVNIQYF. V is TRBV5-1 and J is TRBJ2-4; D unclear. The CDR3 extends over 13 amino acids. The ends were cut back, 0 bases at V and 7 bases at J, with 8 bases in the middle. Germline V gene lookup returns CDR1 SGHRS and CDR2 YFSETQ.

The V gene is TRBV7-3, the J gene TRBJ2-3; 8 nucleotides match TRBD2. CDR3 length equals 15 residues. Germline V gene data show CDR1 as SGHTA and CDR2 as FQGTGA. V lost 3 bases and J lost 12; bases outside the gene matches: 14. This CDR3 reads CASSFGGRREETQYF. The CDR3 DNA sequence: TGTGCCAGCAGCTTTGGCGGGAGGCGGGAAGAGACCCAGTATTTT.

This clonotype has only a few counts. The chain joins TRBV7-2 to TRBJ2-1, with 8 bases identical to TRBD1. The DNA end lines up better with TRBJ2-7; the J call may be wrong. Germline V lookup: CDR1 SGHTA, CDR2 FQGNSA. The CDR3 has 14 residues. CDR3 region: CASSTWTGRYEQYF. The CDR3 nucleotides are TGTGCCAGCAGCACCTGGACAGGGCGCTACGAGCAGTACTTC.

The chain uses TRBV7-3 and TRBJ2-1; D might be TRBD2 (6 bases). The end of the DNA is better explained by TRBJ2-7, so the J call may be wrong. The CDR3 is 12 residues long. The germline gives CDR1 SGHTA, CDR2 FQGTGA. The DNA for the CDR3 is TGTGCCAGCAGCTTGGAGGGAAGTGAGCAGTACTTC. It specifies CASSLEGSEQYF.

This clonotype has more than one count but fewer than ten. The CDR3 sequence: CASSSSHSYEQYF. DNA for the CDR3: TGTGCCAGCAGCTCTAGCCACTCCTACGAGCAGTACTTC. V is TRBV7-6 and J is TRBJ2-7; possible D gene TRBD2, 5 bases. The V end was cut by 4 bases, the J end by 0 bases, with 7 bases between. Germline values: CDR1 SGHVS, CDR2 FNYEAQ. The CDR3 has 13 amino acids.

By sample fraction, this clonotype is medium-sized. The CDR3 nucleotides are TGTGCCAGCAGCTCCCATGGGGCTAATGAAAAACTGTTTTTT. This codes for CASSSHGANEKLFF. The chain has TRBV7-9 and TRBJ1-4; the D is unclear. The V end lost 4 bases, the J end lost 3 bases, and 9 bases lay between the germline ends. The CDR3 is 14 residues long. Germline V CDR1 and CDR2: SEHNR, FQNEAQ (reference sequence).

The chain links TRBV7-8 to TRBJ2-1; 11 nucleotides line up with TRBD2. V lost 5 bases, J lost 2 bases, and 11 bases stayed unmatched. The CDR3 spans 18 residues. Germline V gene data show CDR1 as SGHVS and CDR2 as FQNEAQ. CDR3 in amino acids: CASSPPGISGRAYNEQFF. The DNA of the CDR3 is TGTGCCAGCAGCCCGCCGGGAATTAGCGGGAGGGCCTACAATGAGCAGTTCTTC.

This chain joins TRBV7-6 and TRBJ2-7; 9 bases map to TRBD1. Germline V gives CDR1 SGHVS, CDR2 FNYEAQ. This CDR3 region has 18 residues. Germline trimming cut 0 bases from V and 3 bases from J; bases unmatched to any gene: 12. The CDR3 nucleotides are TGTGCCAGCAGCTTAGCCTGGGGACAGGGAGGATGGTACTACGAGCAGTACTTC. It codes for CASSLAWGQGGWYYEQYF.

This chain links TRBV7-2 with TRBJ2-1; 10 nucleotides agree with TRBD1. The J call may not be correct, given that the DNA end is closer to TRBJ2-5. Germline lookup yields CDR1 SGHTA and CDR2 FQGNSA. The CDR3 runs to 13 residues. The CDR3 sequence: CASSAGQGQTQYF. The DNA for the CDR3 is TGTGCCAGCAGCGCGGGACAGGGGCAGACCCAGTACTTC.

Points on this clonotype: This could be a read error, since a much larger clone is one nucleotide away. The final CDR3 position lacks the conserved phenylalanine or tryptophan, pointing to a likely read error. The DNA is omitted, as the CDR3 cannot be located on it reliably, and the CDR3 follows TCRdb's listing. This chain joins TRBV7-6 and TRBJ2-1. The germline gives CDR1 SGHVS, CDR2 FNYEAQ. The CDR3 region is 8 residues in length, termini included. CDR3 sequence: CAGSLASS.

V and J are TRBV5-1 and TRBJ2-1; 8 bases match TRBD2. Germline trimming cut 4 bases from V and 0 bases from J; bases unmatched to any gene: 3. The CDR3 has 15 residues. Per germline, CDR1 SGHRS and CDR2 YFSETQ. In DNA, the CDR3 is TGCGCCAGCAGCAAAAGCGGGGGCTCCTACAATGAGCAGTTCTTC. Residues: CASSKSGGSYNEQFF.

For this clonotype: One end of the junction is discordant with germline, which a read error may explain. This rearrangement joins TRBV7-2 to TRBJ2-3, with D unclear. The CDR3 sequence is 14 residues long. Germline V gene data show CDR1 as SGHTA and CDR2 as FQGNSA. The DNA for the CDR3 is TGTGCCAGCAAAGTCTCGGATTATAATTCACCCCTCCACTTC. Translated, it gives CASKVSDYNSPLHF.

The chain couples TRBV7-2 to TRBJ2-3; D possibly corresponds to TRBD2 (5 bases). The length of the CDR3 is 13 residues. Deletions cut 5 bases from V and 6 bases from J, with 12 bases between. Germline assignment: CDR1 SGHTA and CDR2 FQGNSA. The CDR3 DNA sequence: TGTGCCAGCAGCCCGGGGAGAGGGGATACGCAGTATTTT. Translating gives CASSPGRGDTQYF. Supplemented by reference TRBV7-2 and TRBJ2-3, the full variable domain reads GAGVSQSPSNKVTEKGKDVELRCDPISGHTALYWYRQSLGQGLEFLIYFQGNSAPDKSGLPSDRFSAERTGGSVSTLTIQRTQQEDSAVYLCASSPGRGDTQYFGPGTRLTVL.

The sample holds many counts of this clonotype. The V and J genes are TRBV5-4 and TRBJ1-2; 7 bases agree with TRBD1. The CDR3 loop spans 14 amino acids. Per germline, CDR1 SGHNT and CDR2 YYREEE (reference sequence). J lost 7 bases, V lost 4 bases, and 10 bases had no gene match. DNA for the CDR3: TGTGCCAGCAGCGGCCGGGACAGCATACGTGGCTACACCTTC. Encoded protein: CASSGRDSIRGYTF.

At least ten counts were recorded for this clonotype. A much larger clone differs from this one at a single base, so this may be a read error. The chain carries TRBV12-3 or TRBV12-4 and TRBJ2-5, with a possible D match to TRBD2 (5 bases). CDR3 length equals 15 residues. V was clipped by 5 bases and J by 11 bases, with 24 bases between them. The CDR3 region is CASSSGLPISDEQYF. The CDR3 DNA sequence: TGTGCCAGCAGTAGCGGACTTCCAATCTCGGATGAGCAGTACTTC.

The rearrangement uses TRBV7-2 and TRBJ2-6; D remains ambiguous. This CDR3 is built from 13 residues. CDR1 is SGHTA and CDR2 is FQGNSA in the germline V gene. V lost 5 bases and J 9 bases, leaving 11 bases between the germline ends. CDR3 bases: TGTGCCAGCAGCCCGGGCCCCTTCAACGTCCTGACTTTC. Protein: CASSPGPFNVLTF.

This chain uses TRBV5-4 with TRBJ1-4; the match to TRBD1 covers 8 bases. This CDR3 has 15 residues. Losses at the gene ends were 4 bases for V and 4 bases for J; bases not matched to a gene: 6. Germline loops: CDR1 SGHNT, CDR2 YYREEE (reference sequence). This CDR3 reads CASSGDRRVNEKLFF. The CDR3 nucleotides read TGTGCCAGCAGCGGGGACAGGCGAGTTAATGAAAAACTGTTTTTT.

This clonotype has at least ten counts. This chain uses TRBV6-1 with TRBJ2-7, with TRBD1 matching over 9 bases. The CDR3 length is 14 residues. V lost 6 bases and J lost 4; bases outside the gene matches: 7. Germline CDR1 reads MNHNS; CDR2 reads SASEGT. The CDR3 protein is CASSDPGTGYEQYF. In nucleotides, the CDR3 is TGTGCCAGCAGCGACCCCGGGACAGGGTACGAGCAGTACTTC.